This record concerns one T cell receptor beta chain sequence. These data come from a study of siplizumab effects on memory and regulatory T cells. After removal of 7 bases from V and 6 bases from J, the junction contained 5 bases not matched to a gene. The CDR3 has 12 amino acids. Germline V gene data show CDR1 as MNHNS and CDR2 as SASEGT. Data came from immunoSEQ multiplex PCR; TCRdb stores just in-frame clones and leaves some out. Here the sample spans about 110,000 clones, over 85% being singletons. This TCR derives from a human donor in good health. The V and J genes are TRBV6-1 and TRBJ1-2; 7 bases are a match to TRBD1. Sequenced material: CD4+ T cells sorted from blood. This CDR3 is CASTPRGDGYTF. CDR3 nucleotide sequence: TGTGCCAGCACCCCCAGGGGGGATGGCTACACCTTC.